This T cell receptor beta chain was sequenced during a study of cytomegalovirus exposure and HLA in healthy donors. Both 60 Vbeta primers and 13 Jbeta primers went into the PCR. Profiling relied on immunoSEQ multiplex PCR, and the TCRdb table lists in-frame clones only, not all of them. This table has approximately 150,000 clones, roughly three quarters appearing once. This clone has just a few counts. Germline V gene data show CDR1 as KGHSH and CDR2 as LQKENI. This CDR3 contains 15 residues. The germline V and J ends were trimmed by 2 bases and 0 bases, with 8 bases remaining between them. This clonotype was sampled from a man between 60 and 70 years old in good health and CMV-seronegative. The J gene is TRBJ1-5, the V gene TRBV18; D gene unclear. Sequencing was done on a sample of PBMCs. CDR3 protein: CASSPELNSNQPQHF. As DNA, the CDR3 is TGTGCCAGCTCACCAGAACTTAATAGCAATCAGCCCCAGCATTTT.